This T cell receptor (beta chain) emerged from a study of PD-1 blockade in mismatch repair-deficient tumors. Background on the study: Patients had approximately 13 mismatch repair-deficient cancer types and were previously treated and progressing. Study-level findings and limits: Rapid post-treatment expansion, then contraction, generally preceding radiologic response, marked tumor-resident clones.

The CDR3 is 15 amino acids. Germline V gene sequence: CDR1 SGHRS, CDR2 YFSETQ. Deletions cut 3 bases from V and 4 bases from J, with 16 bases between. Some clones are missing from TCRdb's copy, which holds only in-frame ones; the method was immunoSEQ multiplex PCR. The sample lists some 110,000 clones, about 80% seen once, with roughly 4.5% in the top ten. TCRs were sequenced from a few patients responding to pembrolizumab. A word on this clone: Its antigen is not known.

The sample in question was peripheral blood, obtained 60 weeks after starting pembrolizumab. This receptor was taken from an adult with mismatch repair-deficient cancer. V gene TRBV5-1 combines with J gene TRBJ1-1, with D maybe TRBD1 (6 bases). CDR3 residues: CASSWGQPGLTEAFF. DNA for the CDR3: TGCGCCAGCAGCTGGGGGCAGCCCGGACTCACTGAAGCTTTCTTT.